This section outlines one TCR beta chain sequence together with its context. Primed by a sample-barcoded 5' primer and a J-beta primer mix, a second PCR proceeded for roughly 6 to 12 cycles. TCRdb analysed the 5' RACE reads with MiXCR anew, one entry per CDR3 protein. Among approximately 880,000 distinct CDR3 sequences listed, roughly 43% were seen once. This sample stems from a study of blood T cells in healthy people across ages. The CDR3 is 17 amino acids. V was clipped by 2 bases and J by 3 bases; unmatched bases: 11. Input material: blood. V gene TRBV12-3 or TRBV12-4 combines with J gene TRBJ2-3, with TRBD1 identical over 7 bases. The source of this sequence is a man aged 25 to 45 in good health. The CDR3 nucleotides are TGTGCCAGCAGTTTACCGACGACAGGGATGAGGACAGATACGCAGTATTTT. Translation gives CASSLPTTGMRTDTQYF.